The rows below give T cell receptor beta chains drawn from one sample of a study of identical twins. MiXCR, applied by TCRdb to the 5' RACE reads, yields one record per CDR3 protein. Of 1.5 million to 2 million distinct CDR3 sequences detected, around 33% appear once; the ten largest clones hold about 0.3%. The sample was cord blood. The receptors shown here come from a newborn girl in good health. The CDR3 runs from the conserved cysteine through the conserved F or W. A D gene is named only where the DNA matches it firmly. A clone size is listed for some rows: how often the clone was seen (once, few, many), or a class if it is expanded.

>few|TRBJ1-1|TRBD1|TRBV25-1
CASSRTGGRDTEAFF
TGTGCCAGCAGTAGAACAGGGGGCAGAGACACTGAAGCTTTCTTT
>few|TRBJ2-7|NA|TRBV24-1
CATSDFKSEQYF
TGTGCCACCAGTGATTTTAAAAGTGAGCAGTACTTC
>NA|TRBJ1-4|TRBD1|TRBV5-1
CASSLEGGPGTNEKLFF
TGCGCCAGCAGCTTGGAAGGGGGCCCGGGAACTAATGAAAAACTGTTTTTT
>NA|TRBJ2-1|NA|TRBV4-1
CASSQVRARQGSYNEQFF
TGCGCCAGCAGCCAAGTCCGTGCTCGGCAGGGATCCTACAATGAGCAGTTCTTC
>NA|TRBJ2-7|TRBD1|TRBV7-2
CASSLASGGEQYF
TGTGCCAGCAGCTTAGCCTCAGGGGGCGAGCAGTACTTC
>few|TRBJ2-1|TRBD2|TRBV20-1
CSASGTSGGPEQFF
TGCAGTGCTAGTGGGACTAGCGGGGGGCCAGAGCAGTTCTTC
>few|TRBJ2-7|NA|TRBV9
CASSVGVTTYEQYF
TGTGCCAGCAGCGTAGGGGTGACAACCTACGAGCAGTACTTC
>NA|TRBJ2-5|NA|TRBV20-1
CSASKGGSRETQYF
TGCAGTGCTAGCAAGGGGGGAAGTCGGGAGACCCAGTACTTC
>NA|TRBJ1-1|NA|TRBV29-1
CSPASPGAGGEAFF
TGCAGCCCCGCGAGCCCGGGGGCGGGTGGTGAAGCTTTCTTT
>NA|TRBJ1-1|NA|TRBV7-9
CASSVGGIRDMNTEAFF
TGTGCCAGCAGCGTAGGAGGGATTCGGGATATGAACACTGAAGCTTTCTTT
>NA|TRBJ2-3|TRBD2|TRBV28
CASRRPGRYTDTQYF
TGTGCCAGCAGACGCCCCGGGAGGTACACAGATACGCAGTATTTT
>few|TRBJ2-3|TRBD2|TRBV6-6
CASRSTSFDTQYF
TGTGCCAGCAGGTCGACTAGCTTCGATACGCAGTATTTT
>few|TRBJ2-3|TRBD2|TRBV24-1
CATTPTSGRKQYF
TGTGCCACCACCCCGACTAGCGGGAGAAAGCAGTATTTT
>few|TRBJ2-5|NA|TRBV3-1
CASSLSTGRETQYF
TGTGCCAGCAGCCTTTCGACAGGCCGGGAGACCCAGTACTTC
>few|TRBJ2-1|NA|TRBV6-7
CARLQGNNEQFF
TGTGCCCGTCTTCAGGGGAACAATGAGCAGTTCTTC
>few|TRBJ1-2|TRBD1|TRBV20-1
CSATGTGMEYGYTF
TGCAGTGCCACCGGGACAGGGATGGAGTATGGCTACACCTTC
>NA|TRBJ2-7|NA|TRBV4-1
CASSNSDEQYF
TGCGCCAGCAGCAATAGCGACGAGCAGTACTTC
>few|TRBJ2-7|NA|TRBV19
CASSKEGGVSYEQYF
TGTGCCAGTAGTAAGGAGGGAGGTGTGTCCTACGAGCAGTACTTC
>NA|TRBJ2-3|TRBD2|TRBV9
CANSFQGLAGGRDTQYF
TGTGCCAACAGCTTTCAGGGACTAGCGGGAGGAAGAGATACGCAGTATTTT
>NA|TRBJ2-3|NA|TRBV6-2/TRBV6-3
CASSYHITDTQYF
TGTGCCAGCAGTTACCACATCACAGATACGCAGTATTTT
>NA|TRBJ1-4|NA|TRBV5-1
CASSLTARNEKLFF
TGCGCCAGCAGCCTGACGGCACGGAATGAAAAACTGTTTTTT
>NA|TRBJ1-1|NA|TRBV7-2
CASSSKTGVSEAFF
TGTGCCAGCAGCTCTAAGACCGGGGTATCTGAAGCTTTCTTT
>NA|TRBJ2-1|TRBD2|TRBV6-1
CASTRLGTSGIWSYNEQFF
TGTGCCAGCACCCGCCTGGGGACTAGCGGGATTTGGTCCTACAATGAGCAGTTCTTC